The clone carrying this T cell receptor beta chain came up many times. Antigen specificity is unknown. The cDNA came from 5'RACE with 10-nucleotide random UMIs. Sequencing runs each generated in excess of 180 million TCR-beta sequences derived from 15-18 subjects. Using its own MiXCR run on the 5' RACE reads, TCRdb lists one record per CDR3 protein. The top ten hold 2.5% to 4% of the sample, which has more than 100,000 distinct CDR3 sequences, more than 10% seen once. V lost 3 bases and J lost 0, with 13 bases in between. Germline CDR1 is MNHNS and CDR2 is SASEGT. The CDR3 has 16 residues. These data belong to a study of neurological immune-mediated disorders. The time point denotes: longitudinal time-point 3. Overall study findings and caveats: Sharing of CDR3 amino acid sequences among expanded clones across subjects was absent, suggesting private repertoires in all groups. Patients with HTLV-1-associated myelopathy had the highest level of TCR clonal expansion, whereas patients with multiple sclerosis had the lowest level, falling beneath the level found in healthy controls.

The sequenced material came from PBMCs. V and J are TRBV6-1 and TRBJ2-3; D possibly corresponds to TRBD2 (5 bases). The sequence was collected from a female donor with HTLV-1-associated myelopathy (HAM/TSP). The CDR3 DNA follows: TGTGCCAGCAGTGAGGCGGGTTCCACTAGCACAGATACGCAGTATTTT. Its protein is CASSEAGSTSTDTQYF.